This entry describes one T cell receptor (beta chain). Its antigen is not known. The data originate from a study of cytomegalovirus exposure and HLA in healthy donors. Study details: HLA-typed donors were the source of approximately 80 million unique TCRs held in an early data release. Assignment to the Caucasian-associated ancestry cluster applied to about 80% of the 300 to 500 genotyped donors. Study conclusions and caveats: Listed as cytomegalovirus-associated were 170 or so TCR beta chains. Most of the CMV-associated TCR beta chains (in a later analysis) appeared to be HLA-restricted.

The V segment lost 2 bases and the J segment 15 bases; nucleotides outside the gene matches: 4. Germline loops: CDR1 MRHNA, CDR2 SNTAGT. The CDR3 is made up of 12 amino acids. PCR primers comprised 60 Vbeta and 13 Jbeta primers. The protocol was immunoSEQ multiplex PCR, while the TCRdb copy is restricted to in-frame clones and leaves out a portion. The sample holds 90,000 to 150,000 clones; around 69% are singletons and the top ten take roughly 15%. The chain is built from TRBV6-4 and TRBJ2-1; 10 bases line up with TRBD2. The receptor was derived from a man aged 45-60 years in good health and CMV-seropositive. The specimen sequenced was PBMCs. DNA for the CDR3: TGTGCCAGCAGTGACCCGGGACTAGCGATGTTCTTC. Translation: CASSDPGLAMFF.